These 32 T cell receptor beta chains were all obtained from the same sample, sequenced in a study of T-cell memory formation after mild COVID-19. TCRdb passed the 5' RACE reads through MiXCR, listing each CDR3 protein once. The sample records 170,000 or so distinct CDR3 sequences, about a third being singletons. The sample consisted of PBMCs or a T cell subset sorted from them (not recorded which). Receptor source: an adult woman who had mild COVID-19 (a few samples of this study predate the infection). Cell type and time point are not known.

The rearrangement joins TRBV5-1 to TRBJ2-1; D perhaps matches TRBD2 (5 bases). Germline lookup yields CDR1 SGHRS and CDR2 YFSETQ. This CDR3 has 15 residues. The ends were cut back, 4 bases at V and 0 bases at J, with 11 bases in the middle. Here the CDR3 DNA reads TGCGCCAGCAGCGATAGCGTGAGCTCCTACAATGAGCAGTTCTTC. It is translated as CASSDSVSSYNEQFF.

The chain couples TRBV9 to TRBJ2-7; TRBD2 matches 13 bases. Trimming at V came to 3 bases and at J to 2 bases, leaving 2 bases not matched to a gene. Germline CDR1 is SGDLS and CDR2 is YYNGEE. The CDR3 is made up of 15 amino acids. CDR3 DNA sequence: TGTGCCAGCAGCGAGGGGACTAGCGGGGCCTACGAGCAGTACTTC. Residues: CASSEGTSGAYEQYF.

This clonotype was found a few times. V is TRBV12-3 or TRBV12-4 and J is TRBJ2-7; 9 positions match TRBD2. The CDR3 has 14 amino acids. After removal of 4 bases from V and 4 bases from J, the junction contained 5 bases not matched to a gene. The CDR3 sequence is CASSSGLASYEQYF. Written as DNA, the CDR3 is TGTGCCAGCAGTTCCGGACTAGCGTCGTACGAGCAGTACTTC.

This chain joins TRBV12-3 or TRBV12-4 and TRBJ1-3; D remains unclear. The CDR3 covers 15 residues. The germline V and J ends were trimmed by 3 bases and 0 bases, with 9 bases remaining between them. Written as DNA, the CDR3 is TGTGCCAGCAGTTTTCAGGCCCGCTCTGGAAACACCATATATTTT. It yields the protein CASSFQARSGNTIYF.

This clonotype has only a few counts. The rearrangement uses TRBV5-1 and TRBJ2-1; D gene unclear. With 0 bases removed from V and 7 bases from J, the gap between germline ends came to 14 bases. The length of the CDR3 is 15 residues. The V gene's germline CDR1 is SGHRS and CDR2 YFSETQ. The CDR3 DNA reads as TGCGCCAGCAGCTTGGACCCGGCTTACCAGAATGAGCAGTTCTTC. Amino acid sequence: CASSLDPAYQNEQFF. Using reference TRBV5-1 and TRBJ2-1 for the parts outside the CDR3, the full variable domain is KAGVTQTPRYLIKTRGQQVTLSCSPISGHRSVSWYQQTPGQGLQFLFEYFSETQRNKGNFPGRFSGRQFSNSRSEMNVSTLELGDSALYLCASSLDPAYQNEQFFGPGTRLTVL.

This chain joins TRBV29-1 and TRBJ2-7; 8 positions agree with TRBD1. CDR3 length equals 14 residues. The V gene end was trimmed by 6 bases and the J gene end by 3 bases; junction bases not matched to a gene: 10. Looked up from germline, CDR1 is SQVTM and CDR2 is ANQGSEA. CDR3 amino acids: CSVTQRTGNYEQYF. Here the CDR3 DNA reads TGCAGCGTAACCCAGCGGACAGGGAACTACGAGCAGTACTTC.

V and J are TRBV27 and TRBJ1-1; the D is unclear. This CDR3 contains 14 residues. Germline-derived CDR1 and CDR2 are MNHEY and SMNVEV (reference sequence). The ends were cut back, 5 bases at V and 0 bases at J, with 10 bases in the middle. The CDR3: CASSPTRLNTEAFF. CDR3 DNA sequence: TGTGCCAGCAGTCCAACGAGACTGAACACTGAAGCTTTCTTT.

The chain has TRBV5-1 and TRBJ2-7; 8 bases match TRBD2. This CDR3 contains 13 residues. Trimming took 7 bases from V and 2 from J; bases not matched to a gene: 5. The germline V gene has CDR1 SGHRS and CDR2 YFSETQ. The CDR3 reads CASSVGGAYEQYF. As DNA, the CDR3 is TGCGCCAGCTCCGTCGGGGGGGCCTACGAGCAGTACTTC.

Only a few counts were recorded for this clonotype. CDR3 sequence (DNA): TGCAGCGTTGAGGAGGAGACCCAGTACTTC. It translates to CSVEEETQYF. This chain links TRBV29-1 with TRBJ2-5; D not certain. There are 10 residues in the CDR3. The germline gives CDR1 SQVTM, CDR2 ANQGSEA. The V end was cut by 3 bases, the J end by 5 bases, with 4 bases between.

The chain has TRBV19 and TRBJ2-5, with TRBD1 identical over 12 bases. Germline CDR1 is LNHDA and CDR2 is SQIVND (reference sequence). This CDR3 contains 14 residues. With 10 bases clipped from V and 5 bases from J, the junction kept 8 bases outside the gene matches. For the CDR3, the DNA is TGTGCCACCCGGGACAGGGGGCTTGAGGAGACCCAGTACTTC. Its protein is CATRDRGLEETQYF.

This clonotype has just a few counts. V usage is TRBV7-9 and J usage is TRBJ1-4; D unresolved. Trimming removed 4 bases at V and 8 bases at J, with 8 bases between. Germline V gene sequence: CDR1 SEHNR, CDR2 FQNEAQ (reference sequence). The CDR3 runs 12 residues. CDR3 sequence (DNA): TGTGCCAGCAGCTCCTCGGGGGAAAAACTGTTTTTT. Amino acid sequence: CASSSSGEKLFF.

The CDR3 nucleotides are TGTGCCAGCAGCTTAGCGGCAGGAAACAAGGGAGCTTTCTTT. This encodes CASSLAAGNKGAFF. V usage is TRBV7-8 and J usage is TRBJ1-1; D is unresolved. V gave up 0 bases and J gave up 10 bases, with 15 bases separating them. The CDR3 consists of 14 residues. Per the germline V gene, CDR1 is SGHVS and CDR2 is FQNEAQ.

Here the CDR3 DNA reads TGTGCCAGCAGTTGGAATGTGATCTCTGGGGCCAACGTCCTGACTTTC. Protein sequence: CASSWNVISGANVLTF. The J gene is TRBJ2-6, the V gene TRBV6-5, with D unresolved. Looked up from germline, CDR1 is MNHEY and CDR2 is SVGAGI. The CDR3 is 16 amino acids. V was clipped by 4 bases and J by 0 bases, with 10 bases between them.

The chain combines TRBV19 with TRBJ1-1; D is unresolved. The CDR3 consists of 15 residues. V gave up 6 bases and J gave up 0 bases, with 14 bases separating them. Germline CDR1 reads LNHDA; CDR2 reads SQIVND (reference sequence). The CDR3 region is CASRFLSGLNTEAFF. CDR3 nucleotides: TGTGCCAGTAGGTTTTTATCGGGATTGAACACTGAAGCTTTCTTT.

Only a few counts were recorded for this clonotype. J is TRBJ2-1 and V is TRBV7-9; D gene unclear. V shed 2 bases and J shed 5 bases, with 4 bases lying between them. This CDR3 has 12 residues. In germline, CDR1 is SEHNR, CDR2 FQNEAQ (reference sequence). The CDR3 loop is CASSLLNNEQFF. The CDR3 DNA is TGTGCCAGCAGCTTACTCAACAATGAGCAGTTCTTC.

This clonotype was picked up a small number of times. The chain combines TRBV5-1 with TRBJ1-1, with D possibly being TRBD1 (5 bases). In germline, CDR1 is SGHRS, CDR2 YFSETQ. V shed 5 bases and J shed 5 bases, with 16 bases lying between them. The CDR3 is made up of 14 amino acids. The CDR3 here is CASSSWRGDTEAFF. The CDR3 DNA reads as TGCGCCAGCAGTTCCTGGCGAGGGGATACTGAAGCTTTCTTT.

This chain uses TRBV3-1 with TRBJ1-2; maybe TRBD1 (5 bases). The length of the CDR3 is 14 residues. Deletions cut 4 bases from V and 2 bases from J, with 11 bases between. Germline lookup yields CDR1 LGHDT and CDR2 YNNKEL (reference sequence). In nucleotides, the CDR3 is TGTGCCAGCAGCCTTCGACAGACGAACTATGGCTACACCTTC. Its translation is CASSLRQTNYGYTF.

This clonotype occurred a few times. This chain uses TRBV20-1 with TRBJ2-1; D may be TRBD2 (6 bases). V gave up 3 bases and J gave up 7 bases, with 22 bases separating them. Per the germline V gene, CDR1 is DFQATT and CDR2 is SNEGSKA (reference sequence). CDR3 length equals 16 residues. In DNA form, the CDR3 reads TGCAGTGCTAGGACCGGCTCCGTGGGAGGTCAAAATGAGCAGTTCTTC. Protein product: CSARTGSVGGQNEQFF.

This chain joins TRBV18 and TRBJ2-7, with TRBD1 as a possible D gene (6 bases). This CDR3 is 14 amino acids long. Germline CDR1 and CDR2: KGHSH and LQKENI. Between the trimmed V and J ends, which lost 0 bases and 4 bases, there was a span of 10 bases. CDR3 loop: CASSPPGHRYEQYF. The CDR3 DNA reads TGTGCCAGCTCACCACCGGGACACAGATACGAGCAGTACTTC.

This chain uses TRBV7-9 with TRBJ2-1; D may be TRBD2 (6 bases). V was pared by 0 bases and J by 2 bases, with 20 bases between. The germline CDR1 and CDR2 sequences are SEHNR and FQNEAQ (reference sequence). This CDR3 is built from 19 residues. The CDR3 spells CASSLASPWGGAAYNEQFF. CDR3 DNA sequence: TGTGCCAGCAGCTTAGCGAGCCCCTGGGGCGGGGCAGCCTACAATGAGCAGTTCTTC.

The chain uses TRBV24-1 and TRBJ1-2; D gene uncertain. Trimming removed 1 base at V and 4 bases at J, with 9 bases between. The germline V gene encodes CDR1 KGHDR and CDR2 SFDVKD. The CDR3 sequence is 14 residues long. DNA of the CDR3: TGTGCCACCAGTGATTTTTCTGCATCCTATGGCTACACCTTC. Protein sequence: CATSDFSASYGYTF.

This clonotype was counted many times. The rearrangement joins TRBV6-5 to TRBJ2-3; D is unresolved. V was cut by 6 bases and J by 6 bases, with 13 bases left in between. Germline CDR1 is MNHEY and CDR2 is SVGAGI. The CDR3 loop spans 13 amino acids. The CDR3: CASRDLVADTQYF. DNA of the CDR3: TGTGCCAGCAGGGATCTGGTTGCGGATACGCAGTATTTT.

The chain is built from TRBV11-1 and TRBJ2-7; D not certain. Germline CDR1 and CDR2: SGHAT and FQDESV (reference sequence). The CDR3 has 17 residues. Trimming stripped 3 bases from V and 0 bases from J, with 18 bases between. CDR3 DNA: TGTGCCAGCAGCTTGGACGCACTCCTTCCCGACTCCTACGAGCAGTACTTC. This translates into CASSLDALLPDSYEQYF.

This clonotype was detected a few times. The chain uses TRBV5-4 and TRBJ2-7; the D is unclear. The CDR3 loop spans 11 amino acids. CDR1 and CDR2 (germline): SGHNT, YYREEE (reference sequence). Trimming pared 4 bases from V and 4 bases from J, leaving 6 bases between. This CDR3 reads CASSDQYEQYF. The DNA of the CDR3 is TGTGCCAGCAGCGACCAGTACGAGCAGTACTTC.

V gene TRBV20-1 combines with J gene TRBJ2-7, with D uncertain. V was cut by 5 bases and J by 2 bases, with 10 bases left in between. CDR1 is DFQATT and CDR2 is SNEGSKA in the germline V gene (reference sequence). This CDR3 is 12 amino acids long. For the CDR3, the DNA is TGCAGTGCTCCCCTCGCCGCCTACGAGCAGTACTTC. Protein sequence: CSAPLAAYEQYF.

Only a few counts were recorded for this clonotype. The rearrangement joins TRBV6-5 to TRBJ1-2; D is possibly TRBD1 (6 bases). This CDR3 spans 14 amino acids. From germline, CDR1 is MNHEY and CDR2 SVGAGI. Between the trimmed V and J ends, which lost 3 bases and 4 bases, there was a span of 12 bases. CDR3 DNA: TGTGCCAGCAGTTATGGGCAGGGGTCCTATGGCTACACCTTC. It encodes CASSYGQGSYGYTF.

The chain has TRBV20-1 and TRBJ2-3; D not resolved. The germline gives CDR1 DFQATT, CDR2 SNEGSKA (reference sequence). The CDR3 is 16 amino acids. V lost 6 bases, J lost 2 bases, and 21 bases lay in between. The CDR3 coding sequence is TGCAGTGCCGGCCCGTCGAAGGGCGGCTCCACAGATACGCAGTATTTT. Protein product: CSAGPSKGGSTDTQYF.

In its sample, this clonotype was seen a few times. The DNA of the CDR3 is TGTGCCAGCAGTTCACCCCCCCGACTCAGCGGGGACTACAATGAGCAGTTCTTC. Protein: CASSSPPRLSGDYNEQFF. The chain couples TRBV12-3 or TRBV12-4 to TRBJ2-1; 7 nucleotides agree with TRBD2. The V gene end was trimmed by 4 bases and the J gene end by 3 bases; junction bases not matched to a gene: 15. The CDR3 contains 18 residues.

This clonotype was seen just once. The rearrangement uses TRBV5-1 and TRBJ2-1; 11 nucleotides match TRBD2. Germline V gene data show CDR1 as SGHRS and CDR2 as YFSETQ. Losses at the gene ends were 2 bases for V and 9 bases for J; bases not matched to a gene: 7. The CDR3 consists of 15 residues. This chain's CDR3 is CASSLGGLAVTEQFF. CDR3 coding DNA: TGCGCCAGCAGCTTAGGGGGACTAGCGGTAACTGAGCAGTTCTTC.

This sequence joins TRBV2 and TRBJ1-1; weak D call: TRBD1 (6 bases). Germline assignment: CDR1 SNHLY and CDR2 FYNNEI. Between the trimmed V and J ends, which lost 4 bases and 1 base, there was a span of 10 bases. CDR3 length: 14 amino acids. The CDR3 here is CASSADRRNTEAFF. CDR3 DNA sequence: TGTGCCAGCAGTGCAGACAGGCGGAACACTGAAGCTTTCTTT.

The J gene is TRBJ2-1, the V gene TRBV5-4; 10 nucleotides align to TRBD2. Germline CDR1 SGHNT, CDR2 YYREEE (reference sequence). V shed 2 bases, J shed 4 bases, and the junction held 6 bases outside the gene matches. This CDR3 spans 16 amino acids. This CDR3 reads CASSFSSGGVYNEQFF. The CDR3, as DNA: TGTGCCAGCAGCTTCTCAAGCGGGGGGGTTTACAATGAGCAGTTCTTC. Combining the CDR3 with reference TRBV5-4 and TRBJ2-1 gives the whole variable domain ETGVTQSPTHLIKTRGQQVTLRCSSQSGHNTVSWYQQALGQGPQFIFQYYREEENGRGNFPPRFSGLQFPNYSSELNVNALELDDSALYLCASSFSSGGVYNEQFFGPGTRLTVL.

V gene TRBV5-1 combines with J gene TRBJ1-2; 10 bases are shared with TRBD1. Trimming removed 3 bases from V and 4 bases from J; junction bases left unmatched: 6. Germline CDR1 reads SGHRS; CDR2 reads YFSETQ. This CDR3 has 15 amino acids. The chain's CDR3 is CASSSDRGLVYGYTF. The CDR3, as DNA: TGCGCCAGCAGCTCCGACAGGGGGCTGGTCTATGGCTACACCTTC. Full variable domain (remainder filled in from reference TRBV5-1 and TRBJ1-2): KAGVTQTPRYLIKTRGQQVTLSCSPISGHRSVSWYQQTPGQGLQFLFEYFSETQRNKGNFPGRFSGRQFSNSRSEMNVSTLELGDSALYLCASSSDRGLVYGYTFGSGTRLTVV.